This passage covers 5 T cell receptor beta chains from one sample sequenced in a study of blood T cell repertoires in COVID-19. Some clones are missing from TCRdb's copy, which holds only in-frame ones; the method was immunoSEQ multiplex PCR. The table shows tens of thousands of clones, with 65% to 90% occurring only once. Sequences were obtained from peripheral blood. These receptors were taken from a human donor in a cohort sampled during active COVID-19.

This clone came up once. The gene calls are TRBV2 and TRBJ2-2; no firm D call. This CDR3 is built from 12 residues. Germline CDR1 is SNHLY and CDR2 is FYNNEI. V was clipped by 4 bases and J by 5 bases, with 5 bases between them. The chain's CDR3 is CASSAQTGELFF. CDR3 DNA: TGTGCCAGCAGTGCTCAGACCGGGGAGCTGTTTTTT.

This CDR3 is CASSGTSGRAVADTQYF. As DNA, the CDR3 is TGCGCCAGCAGTGGAACTAGCGGGAGGGCGGTCGCAGATACGCAGTATTTT. V usage is TRBV10-1 and J usage is TRBJ2-3, with TRBD2 matching 13 bases. The germline V gene has CDR1 WNHNN and CDR2 SYGVQD (reference sequence). With 4 bases clipped from V and 4 bases from J, the junction kept 8 bases outside the gene matches. CDR3 length: 17 residues.

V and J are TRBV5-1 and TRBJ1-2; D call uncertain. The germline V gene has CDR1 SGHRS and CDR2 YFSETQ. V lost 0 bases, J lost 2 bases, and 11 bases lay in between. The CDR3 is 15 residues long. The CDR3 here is CASSLASAGNYGYTF. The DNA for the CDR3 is TGCGCCAGCAGCTTGGCCTCTGCAGGAAACTATGGCTACACCTTC.

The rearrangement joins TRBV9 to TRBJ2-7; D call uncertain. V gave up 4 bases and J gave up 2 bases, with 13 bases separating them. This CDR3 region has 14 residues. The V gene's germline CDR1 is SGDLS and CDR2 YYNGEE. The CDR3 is CASSLLRRTYEQYF. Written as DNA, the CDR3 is TGTGCCAGCAGCTTACTAAGGCGGACCTACGAGCAGTACTTC. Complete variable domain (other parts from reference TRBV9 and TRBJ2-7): DSGVTQTPKHLITATGQRVTLRCSPRSGDLSVYWYQQSLDQGLQFLIQYYNGEERAKGNILERFSAQQFPDLHSELNLSSLELGDSALYFCASSLLRRTYEQYFGPGTRLTVT.

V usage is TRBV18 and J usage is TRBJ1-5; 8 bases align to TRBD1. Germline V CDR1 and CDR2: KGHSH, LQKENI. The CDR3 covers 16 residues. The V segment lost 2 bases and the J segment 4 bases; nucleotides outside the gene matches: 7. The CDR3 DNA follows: TGTGCCAGCTCACCATATCAACAGGGGGAAAATCAGCCCCAGCATTTT. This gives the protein CASSPYQQGENQPQHF.